The T cell receptor (beta chain) under discussion was sequenced for a study of graft-versus-host responses after intestinal transplantation. As for the study in general: Recipients had transplants, and these were multivisceral, liver-intestinal, or isolated intestinal. The whole recipient group had anti-thymocyte globulin induction followed by tacrolimus and steroids for two to four years. General study findings and limits: Association was observed between peak circulating GvH clone levels and early post-transplant HvG declines. There were GvH clones found in recipient marrow, and some of them appeared first in ileum or blood.

This clone was recorded only once. Its cognate antigen is unknown. Data came from immunoSEQ multiplex PCR; TCRdb stores just in-frame clones and leaves some out. Of 35,000 to 45,000 clones listed, around 90% were seen once; the top ten hold approximately 4%. The source material was PBMCs, sampled 524 days after transplant. This clonotype was obtained from a human patient who received an intestinal transplant, so some T cells may come from the graft donor.

CDR3 region: CASSSPVGQEITDTQYF. The CDR3 bases are TGTGCCAGCAGCTCCCCCGTCGGACAGGAGATTACAGATACGCAGTATTTT. This chain links TRBV28 with TRBJ2-3, with 7 bases identical to TRBD1. The CDR3 runs 17 residues. Germline loops: CDR1 MDHEN, CDR2 SYDVKM. The trim removed 6 bases at V and 3 bases at J, leaving 15 bases unmatched.